This T cell receptor beta chain was sequenced for a study of human T cells and chemical hapten exposure. In the original processing: There were a median of around 96,000 TCRs per sample, with a range from roughly 20,000 to 750,000. TCRdb used MiXCR to reprocess the RACE reads, holding one entry per CDR3 protein. The V and J calls and clone size come from TCRdb's table, not from the authors' own analysis. The sample carries approximately 87,000 distinct CDR3 sequences, about an eighth recorded once. This clonotype has ten or more counts. This CDR3 has 14 amino acids. V shed 3 bases, J shed 5 bases, and the junction held 5 bases outside the gene matches. From germline, CDR1 is SNHLY and CDR2 FYNNEI. The time point denotes: patch test 2, 6 weeks after DPC sensitization. Described treatment: therapeutic diphenylcyclopropenone sensitization with weekly scalp DPC. Researchers extracted total RNA from unfractionated whole blood.

The clonotype originates from a woman between 40 and 55 years old with alopecia areata. Some clones in this sample may be carry-over from other donors' samples. The sequences come from whole blood, collected in connection with sensitization to the hapten diphenylcyclopropenone (DPC). This chain joins TRBV2 and TRBJ2-7; 9 nucleotides align to TRBD2. CDR3: CASSDGSGRDEQYF. The CDR3 DNA sequence: TGTGCCAGCAGTGACGGTAGCGGGAGAGACGAGCAGTACTTC. Variable domain in full (rest from reference TRBV2 and TRBJ2-7): EPEVTQTPSHQVTQMGQEVILRCVPISNHLYFYWYRQILGQKVEFLVSFYNNEISEKSEIFDDQFSVERPDGSNFTLKIRSTKLEDSAMYFCASSDGSGRDEQYFGPGTRLTVT.